This T cell receptor beta chain was found in a study of identical twins. The V end lost 5 bases, the J end lost 4 bases, and 14 bases lay between the germline ends. The CDR3 covers 14 residues. The germline CDR1 and CDR2 sequences are MNHEY and SVGAGI. MiXCR, run by TCRdb on the 5' RACE reads, gives a single entry per CDR3 protein. The data contain about 390,000 distinct CDR3 sequences, 9% to 10% of them singletons. The source of this sequence is a woman between 45 and 60 years old in good health. The J gene is TRBJ1-1, the V gene TRBV6-5, with D uncertain. Sample: naive T cells sorted from blood. The CDR3 protein is CASSNRQGVTEAFF. The CDR3 DNA reads TGTGCCAGCAGTAACAGACAAGGAGTCACTGAAGCTTTCTTT.